The TCR beta chain described here comes from a study of control samples from healthy donors and cancer patients. The method was immunoSEQ multiplex PCR; TCRdb's version includes in-frame clones alone and lacks a portion of them. This table holds about 150,000 clones, approximately 92% found once. Germline V gene sequence: CDR1 SGHDN, CDR2 FVKESK. The CDR3 runs 19 residues. Trimming removed 4 bases at V and 3 bases at J, with 26 bases between. The origin of this receptor is a man younger than 40 in good health. The chain carries TRBV14 and TRBJ2-3; possibly TRBD2 for D (5 bases). What was sequenced was blood. The CDR3: CASSLRTPSTHSRTDTQYF. The CDR3 DNA reads as TGTGCCAGCAGCCTTCGGACTCCTTCAACACATTCTCGAACAGATACGCAGTATTTT.